Listed below are T cell receptor beta chains from one sample, sequenced in a study of cytomegalovirus exposure and HLA in healthy donors. Measured with immunoSEQ multiplex PCR; TCRdb has only the in-frame clones, and not every one. The sample holds under 140,000 clones, roughly three quarters seen once. Sequencing used PBMCs. The receptors stem from a man younger than 45 in good health and CMV-seropositive. Each CDR3 is given with its conserved first and last residue. A D gene is named only where the DNA matches it firmly. Size is omitted from some rows. Given values are once, few, many or a class for expanded clones.

TRBD2 | . | TRBJ2-7 | TRBV5-1 | CASSLDGASGPYEQYF | TGCGCCAGCAGCTTGGATGGGGCTAGCGGCCCCTACGAGCAGTACTTC
TRBD1 | . | TRBJ1-1 | TRBV5-1 | CASSLRSGGGTEAFF | TGCGCCAGCAGCTTACGCTCAGGGGGCGGCACTGAAGCTTTCTTT
TRBD1 | . | TRBJ1-1 | TRBV30 | CAWTLRDRAYVNTEAFF | TGTGCCTGGACCCTCCGGGACAGGGCGTATGTGAACACTGAAGCTTTCTTT
. | . | TRBJ1-1 | TRBV6-1 | CASILSPGVSTEAFF | TGTGCCAGCATTCTATCACCAGGGGTGAGCACTGAAGCTTTCTTT
TRBD1 | . | TRBJ2-4 | TRBV25-1 | CASSEPGTGGKNIQYF | TGTGCCAGCAGTGAACCCGGGACAGGGGGAAAAAACATTCAGTACTTC
TRBD1 | . | TRBJ2-7 | TRBV2 | CASRLGQGLSSYEQYF | TGTGCCAGCAGACTCGGACAGGGCCTGAGCTCCTACGAGCAGTACTTC
TRBD2 | . | TRBJ2-1 | TRBV13 | CASTGGLAGGEQFF | TGTGCCAGCACCGGCGGACTAGCGGGGGGTGAGCAGTTCTTC
. | . | TRBJ2-7 | TRBV7-9 | CSSSWTEYEQYF | TGTTCCAGCAGCTGGACAGAATACGAGCAGTACTTC
TRBD1 | . | TRBJ1-4 | TRBV2 | CASSVRGLGEKLFF | TGTGCCAGCAGCGTCAGGGGGCTGGGGGAAAAACTGTTTTTT
. | . | TRBJ1-3 | TRBV7-6 | CASSYSSGNTIYF | TGTGCCAGCAGCTACAGCTCTGGAAACACCATATATTTT
. | . | TRBJ2-7 | TRBV9 | CASSEGVAYEQYF | TGTGCCAGCAGTGAGGGAGTGGCTTACGAGCAGTACTTC
. | . | TRBJ2-1 | TRBV11-2 | CASSLGRRTASSYNEQFF | TGTGCCAGCAGCTTAGGCCGTCGGACAGCGAGCTCCTACAATGAGCAGTTCTTC
TRBD1 | . | TRBJ1-2 | TRBV6-5 | CASRDPGGVNGYTF | TGTGCCAGCAGAGACCCAGGGGGCGTTAATGGCTACACCTTC
TRBD1 | . | TRBJ1-1 | TRBV7-2 | CASSLVDRGGEAFF | TGTGCCAGCAGCTTAGTGGACAGGGGAGGGGAAGCTTTCTTT
. | . | TRBJ1-2 | TRBV6-6 | CASSLTPEDYGYTF | TGTGCCAGCAGTTTGACCCCGGAGGACTATGGCTACACCTTC
. | . | TRBJ2-7 | TRBV10-2 | CASMERTSFYEQYF | TGCGCCAGCATGGAGCGAACCAGTTTTTACGAGCAGTACTTC
. | . | TRBJ2-7 | TRBV13 | CASSSRGYSYEQYF | TGTGCCAGCAGCTCAAGGGGCTACTCCTACGAGCAGTACTTC
. | . | TRBJ2-7 | TRBV5-6 | CASSLARRGGTWQYF | TGTGCCAGCAGCTTGGCCAGGAGGGGGGGAACCTGGCAGTACTTC
. | . | TRBJ1-1 | TRBV4-2 | CASSRHRDPNTEAFF | TGTGCCAGCAGCCGACACAGGGACCCGAACACTGAAGCTTTCTTT
TRBD1 | once | TRBJ1-6 | TRBV25-1 | CASRKGTGGSYNSPLHF | TGTGCCAGCAGGAAGGGAACAGGGGGCTCCTATAACTCACCCCTCCACTTT
. | . | TRBJ1-5 | TRBV28 | CASRPFGGAQPQHF | TGTGCCAGCAGACCCTTCGGGGGGGCCCAGCCCCAGCATTTT
. | once | TRBJ1-1 | TRBV10-3 | CAIRSPGTAYEAFF | TGTGCCATCAGGTCACCCGGGACTGCCTATGAAGCTTTCTTT
. | . | TRBJ1-4 | TRBV6-1 | CASSNTGSTNEKLFF | TGTGCCAGCAGTAATACAGGGTCAACTAATGAAAAACTGTTTTTT
. | . | TRBJ1-2 | TRBV9 | CASSAATPSRGGYTF | TGTGCCAGCAGCGCTGCAACACCTTCGCGGGGCGGCTACACCTTC
TRBD2 | . | TRBJ2-2 | TRBV9 | CASSKRSGGAGGELFF | TGTGCCAGCAGCAAACGTAGCGGGGGGGCAGGCGGGGAGCTGTTTTTT
. | . | TRBJ1-5 | TRBV5-8 | CASSSQYGGESNQPQHF | TGTGCCAGCAGCTCCCAGTATGGGGGGGAAAGCAATCAGCCCCAGCATTTT
. | . | TRBJ1-3 | TRBV28 | CASSGRGGTGNTIYF | TGTGCCAGCAGTGGCCGAGGGGGTACTGGAAACACCATATATTTT
TRBD1 | . | TRBJ2-3 | TRBV19 | CASSIQGATDTQYF | TGTGCCAGTAGTATACAGGGGGCTACAGATACGCAGTATTTT
. | once | TRBJ2-1 | TRBV12-5 | CASGLSRGLLLGNEQFF | TGTGCTAGTGGCTTGTCGCGGGGACTCCTCCTGGGAAATGAGCAGTTCTTC
. | . | TRBJ2-3 | TRBV4-1 | CASSQDFERTDTQYF | TGCGCCAGCAGCCAAGATTTTGAGCGTACGGATACGCAGTATTTT
TRBD2 | . | TRBJ2-1 | TRBV5-1 | CASSLTGTSGDNEQFF | TGCGCCAGCAGCTTAACCGGGACTAGCGGGGACAATGAGCAGTTCTTC
. | . | TRBJ1-1 | TRBV30 | CAWQQVGWSEAFF | TGTGCCTGGCAGCAGGTGGGTTGGTCTGAAGCTTTCTTT
TRBD1 | . | TRBJ2-3 | TRBV9 | CASSTQGYRTDTQYF | TGTGCCAGCAGCACACAGGGGTATCGCACAGATACGCAGTATTTT
. | . | TRBJ2-3 | TRBV4-1 | CASSQVGLGDTQYF | TGCGCCAGCAGCCAAGTGGGACTTGGAGATACGCAGTATTTT
. | . | TRBJ1-4 | TRBV6-1 | CASSAGFNEKLFF | TGTGCCAGCAGTGCAGGTTTTAATGAAAAACTGTTTTTT
. | . | TRBJ1-1 | TRBV15 | CATSLEVGVWSTEAFF | TGTGCCACCAGCTTAGAGGTAGGGGTATGGAGCACTGAAGCTTTCTTT
TRBD1 | . | TRBJ2-3 | TRBV6-5 | CASSRGTGGTDTQYF | TGTGCCAGCAGTAGGGGGACAGGGGGCACAGATACGCAGTATTTT
. | . | TRBJ1-6 | TRBV11-2 | CASSLDYGIQFHNSPLHF | TGTGCCAGCAGCTTAGATTATGGCATACAATTTCATAATTCACCCCTCCACTTT
TRBD1 | . | TRBJ1-1 | TRBV11-3 | CASRFGQGEAFF | TGTGCCAGCAGATTCGGACAGGGTGAAGCTTTCTTT
TRBD1 | . | TRBJ2-7 | TRBV5-1 | CASTPSRGQAKYEQYF | TGCGCCAGCACCCCGAGTAGGGGACAGGCTAAATACGAGCAGTACTTC
TRBD1 | . | TRBJ1-1 | TRBV2 | CASRARTGRVNTEAFF | TGTGCCAGCAGGGCCCGGACAGGGAGGGTTAACACTGAAGCTTTCTTT
TRBD1 | . | TRBJ2-1 | TRBV25-1 | CASSDTGTGVYNEQFF | TGTGCCAGCAGTGATACCGGGACAGGGGTTTACAATGAGCAGTTCTTC
TRBD1 | few | TRBJ1-1 | TRBV5-4 | CASSPPTGDNTEAFF | TGTGCCAGCAGCCCCCCGACAGGGGACAACACTGAAGCTTTCTTT